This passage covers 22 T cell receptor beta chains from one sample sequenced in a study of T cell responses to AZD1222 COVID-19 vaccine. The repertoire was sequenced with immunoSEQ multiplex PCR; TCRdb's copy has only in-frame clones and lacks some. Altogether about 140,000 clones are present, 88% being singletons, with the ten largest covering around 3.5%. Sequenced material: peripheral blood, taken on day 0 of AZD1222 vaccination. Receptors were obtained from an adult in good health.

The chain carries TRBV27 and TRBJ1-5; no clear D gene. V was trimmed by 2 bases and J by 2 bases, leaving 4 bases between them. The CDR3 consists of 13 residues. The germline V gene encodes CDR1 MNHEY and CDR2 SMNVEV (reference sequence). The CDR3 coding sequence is TGTGCCAGCAGTTTACTCGGCAATCAGCCCCAGCATTTT. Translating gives CASSLLGNQPQHF.

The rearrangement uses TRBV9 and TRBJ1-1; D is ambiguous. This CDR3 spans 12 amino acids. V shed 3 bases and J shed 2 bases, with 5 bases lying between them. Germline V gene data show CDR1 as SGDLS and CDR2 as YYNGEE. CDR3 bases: TGTGCCAGCAGCGGGCTAAACACTGAAGCTTTCTTT. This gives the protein CASSGLNTEAFF. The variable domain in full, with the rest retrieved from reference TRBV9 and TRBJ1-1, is DSGVTQTPKHLITATGQRVTLRCSPRSGDLSVYWYQQSLDQGLQFLIQYYNGEERAKGNILERFSAQQFPDLHSELNLSSLELGDSALYFCASSGLNTEAFFGQGTRLTVV.

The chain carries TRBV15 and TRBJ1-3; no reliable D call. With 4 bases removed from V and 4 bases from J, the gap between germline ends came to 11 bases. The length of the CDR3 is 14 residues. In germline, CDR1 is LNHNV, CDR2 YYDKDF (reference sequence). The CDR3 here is CATSKDRAGNTIYF. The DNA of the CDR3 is TGTGCCACCAGCAAAGACCGGGCAGGAAACACCATATATTTT.

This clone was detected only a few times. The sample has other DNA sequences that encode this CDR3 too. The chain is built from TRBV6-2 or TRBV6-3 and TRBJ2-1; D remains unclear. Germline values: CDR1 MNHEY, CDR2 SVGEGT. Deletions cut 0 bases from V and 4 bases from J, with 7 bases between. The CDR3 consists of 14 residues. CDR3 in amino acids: CASSYSRVYNEQFF. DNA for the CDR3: TGTGCCAGCAGTTACTCGCGAGTTTACAATGAGCAGTTCTTC.

CDR3 sequence: CASSLAAPTTLYGYTF. CDR3 in DNA: TGCGCCAGCAGCTTGGCGGCACCCACCACCCTCTATGGCTACACCTTC. This chain joins TRBV5-1 and TRBJ1-2; D is uncertain. Germline values: CDR1 SGHRS, CDR2 YFSETQ. Trimming removed 0 bases at V and 4 bases at J, with 16 bases between. The CDR3 loop spans 16 amino acids. Full variable domain (outside the CDR3, taken from reference TRBV5-1 and TRBJ1-2): KAGVTQTPRYLIKTRGQQVTLSCSPISGHRSVSWYQQTPGQGLQFLFEYFSETQRNKGNFPGRFSGRQFSNSRSEMNVSTLELGDSALYLCASSLAAPTTLYGYTFGSGTRLTVV.

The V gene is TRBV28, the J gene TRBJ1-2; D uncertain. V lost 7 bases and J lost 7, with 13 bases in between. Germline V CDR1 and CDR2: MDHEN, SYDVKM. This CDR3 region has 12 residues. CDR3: CASTLTRSGYTF. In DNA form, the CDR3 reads TGTGCCAGCACTCTAACACGGTCTGGCTACACCTTC.

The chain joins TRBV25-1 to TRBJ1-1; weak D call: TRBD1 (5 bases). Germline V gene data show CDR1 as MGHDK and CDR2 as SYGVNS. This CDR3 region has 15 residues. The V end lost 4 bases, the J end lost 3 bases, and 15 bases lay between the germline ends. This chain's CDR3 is CASSAYVTGDTEAFF. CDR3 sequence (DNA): TGTGCCAGCAGTGCATACGTAACAGGTGACACTGAAGCTTTCTTT.

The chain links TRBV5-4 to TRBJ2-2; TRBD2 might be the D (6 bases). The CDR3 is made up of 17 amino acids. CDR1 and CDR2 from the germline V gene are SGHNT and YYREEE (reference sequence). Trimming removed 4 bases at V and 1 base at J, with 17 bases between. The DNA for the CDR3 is TGTGCCAGCAGCACCGGGGGTGCGGGTCGGAACACCGGGGAGCTGTTTTTT. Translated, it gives CASSTGGAGRNTGELFF.

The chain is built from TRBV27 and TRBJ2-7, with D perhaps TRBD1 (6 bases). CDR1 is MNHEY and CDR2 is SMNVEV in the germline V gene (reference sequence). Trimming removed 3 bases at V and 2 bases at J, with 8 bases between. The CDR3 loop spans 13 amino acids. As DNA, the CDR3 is TGTGCCAGCAGTTTGGGACAACCCTACGAGCAGTACTTC. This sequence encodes CASSLGQPYEQYF.

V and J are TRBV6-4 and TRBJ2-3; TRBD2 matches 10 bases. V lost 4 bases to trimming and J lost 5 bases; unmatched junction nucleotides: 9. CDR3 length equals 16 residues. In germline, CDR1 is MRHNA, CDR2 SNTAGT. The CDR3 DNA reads TGTGCCAGCAGTGCGTTTAGCGGGAGGTTGGGAGATACGCAGTATTTT. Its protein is CASSAFSGRLGDTQYF.

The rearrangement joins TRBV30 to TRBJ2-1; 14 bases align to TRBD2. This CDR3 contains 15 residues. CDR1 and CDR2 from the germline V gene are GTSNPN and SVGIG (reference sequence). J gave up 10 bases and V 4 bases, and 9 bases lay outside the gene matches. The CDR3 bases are TGTGCCTGGACCGGACTAGCGGGAGGTCCCACCGAGCAGTTCTTC. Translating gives CAWTGLAGGPTEQFF.

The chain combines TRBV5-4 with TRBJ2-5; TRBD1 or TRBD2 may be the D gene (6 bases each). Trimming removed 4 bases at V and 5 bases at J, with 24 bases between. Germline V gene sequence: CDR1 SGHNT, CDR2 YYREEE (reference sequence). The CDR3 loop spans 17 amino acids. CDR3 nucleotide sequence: TGTGCCAGCAGCGCGACGATCGGGGGCGCCCCGTGGGAGACCCAGTACTTC. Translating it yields CASSATIGGAPWETQYF. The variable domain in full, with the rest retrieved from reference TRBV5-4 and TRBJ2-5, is ETGVTQSPTHLIKTRGQQVTLRCSSQSGHNTVSWYQQALGQGPQFIFQYYREEENGRGNFPPRFSGLQFPNYSSELNVNALELDDSALYLCASSATIGGAPWETQYFGPGTRLLVL.

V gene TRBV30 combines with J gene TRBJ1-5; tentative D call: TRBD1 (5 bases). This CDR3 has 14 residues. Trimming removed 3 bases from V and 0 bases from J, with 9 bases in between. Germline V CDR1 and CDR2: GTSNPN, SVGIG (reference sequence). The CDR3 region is CAWSGGTSNQPQHF. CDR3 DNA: TGTGCCTGGAGCGGGGGGACTAGCAATCAGCCCCAGCATTTT.

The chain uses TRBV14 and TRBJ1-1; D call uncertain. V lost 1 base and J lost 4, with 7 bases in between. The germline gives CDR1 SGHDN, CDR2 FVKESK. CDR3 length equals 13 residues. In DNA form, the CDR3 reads TGTGCCAGCAGCCAAGTGGAGAGCACTGAAGCTTTCTTT. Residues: CASSQVESTEAFF.

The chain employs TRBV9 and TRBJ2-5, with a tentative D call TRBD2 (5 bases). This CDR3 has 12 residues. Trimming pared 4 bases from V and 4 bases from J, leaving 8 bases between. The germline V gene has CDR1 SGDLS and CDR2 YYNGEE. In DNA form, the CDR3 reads TGTGCCAGCAGCCCGGACTCAGAGACCCAGTACTTC. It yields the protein CASSPDSETQYF.

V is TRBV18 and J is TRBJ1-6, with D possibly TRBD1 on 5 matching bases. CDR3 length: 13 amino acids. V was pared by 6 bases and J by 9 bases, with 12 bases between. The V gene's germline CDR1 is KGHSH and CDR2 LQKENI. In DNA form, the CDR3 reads TGTGCCAGCTCCCCCGGGGCCCGTTCACCCCTCCACTTT. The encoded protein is CASSPGARSPLHF.

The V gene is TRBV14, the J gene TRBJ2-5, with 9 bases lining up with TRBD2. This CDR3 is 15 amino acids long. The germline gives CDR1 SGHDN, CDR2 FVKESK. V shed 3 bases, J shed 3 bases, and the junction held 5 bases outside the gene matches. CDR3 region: CASSQPTSGKETQYF. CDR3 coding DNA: TGTGCCAGCAGCCAGCCGACTAGCGGCAAAGAGACCCAGTACTTC.

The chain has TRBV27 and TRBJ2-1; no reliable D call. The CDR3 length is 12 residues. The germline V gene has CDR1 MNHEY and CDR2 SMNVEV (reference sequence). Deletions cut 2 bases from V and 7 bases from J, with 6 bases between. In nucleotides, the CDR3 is TGTGCCAGCAGTTTAACCAGGAATGAGCAGTTCTTC. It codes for CASSLTRNEQFF.

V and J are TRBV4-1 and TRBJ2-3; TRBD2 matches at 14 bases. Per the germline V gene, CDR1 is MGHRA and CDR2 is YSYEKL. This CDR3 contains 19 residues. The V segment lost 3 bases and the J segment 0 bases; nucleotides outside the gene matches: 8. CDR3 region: CASSHAMGLAGASTDTQYF. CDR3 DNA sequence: TGCGCCAGCAGCCATGCGATGGGACTAGCGGGAGCTAGCACAGATACGCAGTATTTT.

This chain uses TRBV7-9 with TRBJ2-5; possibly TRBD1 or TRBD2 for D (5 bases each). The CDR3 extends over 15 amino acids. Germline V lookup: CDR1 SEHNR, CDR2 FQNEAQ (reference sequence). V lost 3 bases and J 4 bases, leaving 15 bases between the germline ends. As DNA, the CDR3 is TGTGCCAGCAGCTTCACCGGGGCACAAGGAGAGACCCAGTACTTC. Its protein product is CASSFTGAQGETQYF. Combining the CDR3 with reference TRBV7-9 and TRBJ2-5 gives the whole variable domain DTGVSQNPRHKITKRGQNVTFRCDPISEHNRLYWYRQTLGQGPEFLTYFQNEAQLEKSRLLSDRFSAERPKGSFSTLEIQRTEQGDSAMYLCASSFTGAQGETQYFGPGTRLLVL.

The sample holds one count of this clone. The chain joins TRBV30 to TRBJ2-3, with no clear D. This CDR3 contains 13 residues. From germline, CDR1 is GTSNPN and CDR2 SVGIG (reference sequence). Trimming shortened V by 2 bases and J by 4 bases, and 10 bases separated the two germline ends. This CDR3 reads CAWSRSDSDTQYF. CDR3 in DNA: TGTGCCTGGAGTCGAAGTGATTCAGATACGCAGTATTTT.

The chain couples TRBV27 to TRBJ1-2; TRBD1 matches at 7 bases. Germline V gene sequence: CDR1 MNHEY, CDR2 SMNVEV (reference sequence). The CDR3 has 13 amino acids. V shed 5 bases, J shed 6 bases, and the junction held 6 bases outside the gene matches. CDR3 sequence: CASSHRGLNGYTF. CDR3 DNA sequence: TGTGCCAGCAGTCACAGGGGATTGAATGGCTACACCTTC.